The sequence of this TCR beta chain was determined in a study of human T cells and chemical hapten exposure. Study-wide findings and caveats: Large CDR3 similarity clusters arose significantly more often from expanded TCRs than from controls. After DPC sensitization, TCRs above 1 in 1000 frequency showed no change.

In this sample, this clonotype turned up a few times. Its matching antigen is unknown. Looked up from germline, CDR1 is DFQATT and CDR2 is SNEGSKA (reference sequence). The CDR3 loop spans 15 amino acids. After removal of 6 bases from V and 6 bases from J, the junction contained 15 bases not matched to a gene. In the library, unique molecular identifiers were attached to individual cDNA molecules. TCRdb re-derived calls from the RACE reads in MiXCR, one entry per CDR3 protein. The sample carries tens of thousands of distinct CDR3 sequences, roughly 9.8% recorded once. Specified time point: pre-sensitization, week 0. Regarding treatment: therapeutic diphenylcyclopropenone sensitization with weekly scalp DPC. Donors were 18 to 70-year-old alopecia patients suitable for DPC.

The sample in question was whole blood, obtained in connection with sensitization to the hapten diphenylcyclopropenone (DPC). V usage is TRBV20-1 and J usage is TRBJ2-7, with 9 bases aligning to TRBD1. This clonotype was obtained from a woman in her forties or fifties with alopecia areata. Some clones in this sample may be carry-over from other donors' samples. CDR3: CSALSGQGNYREQYF. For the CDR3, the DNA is TGCAGTGCCCTTTCTGGACAGGGGAATTATCGCGAGCAGTACTTC.